These T cell receptor beta chains were read from a single sample in a study of T cell responses to AZD1222 COVID-19 vaccine. Sequenced by immunoSEQ multiplex PCR; TCRdb stores in-frame clones only, minus some. The table records 100,000 to 150,000 clones, 87% of them present only once. The source material was peripheral blood, sampled on day 0 of AZD1222 vaccination. These TCRs come from an adult in good health. Each CDR3 is given with its conserved first and last residue. D genes are given only for firm matches. Clone size is given for some rows only: seen once, a few or many times, or a class if the clone is expanded.

d_gene: TRBD1
j_gene: TRBJ1-2
v_gene: TRBV7-3
abundance: .
CDR3aa: CASSNPGGQSYGYTF
CDR3nt: TGTGCCAGCAGCAACCCAGGGGGTCAAAGCTATGGCTACACCTTC

d_gene: TRBD1
j_gene: TRBJ2-7
v_gene: TRBV30
abundance: .
CDR3aa: CAWSPGTGAYEQYF
CDR3nt: TGTGCCTGGAGTCCCGGGACAGGGGCCTACGAGCAGTACTTC

d_gene: .
j_gene: TRBJ1-5
v_gene: TRBV4-1
abundance: .
CDR3aa: CASSQDPSKGASNQPQHF
CDR3nt: TGCGCCAGCAGCCAAGACCCGTCGAAAGGGGCCAGCAATCAGCCCCAGCATTTT

d_gene: .
j_gene: TRBJ1-5
v_gene: TRBV27
abundance: .
CDR3aa: CASSLSGFWNQPQHF
CDR3nt: TGTGCCAGCAGTTTATCTGGGTTTTGGAATCAGCCCCAGCATTTT

d_gene: TRBD1
j_gene: TRBJ1-2
v_gene: TRBV19
abundance: .
CDR3aa: CASRNTGGADYGYTF
CDR3nt: TGTGCCAGCCGTAATACAGGGGGCGCTGACTATGGCTACACCTTC

d_gene: .
j_gene: TRBJ1-4
v_gene: TRBV14
abundance: .
CDR3aa: CASSQARKLFF
CDR3nt: TGTGCCAGCAGCCAAGCGAGGAAACTGTTTTTT

d_gene: .
j_gene: TRBJ2-7
v_gene: TRBV6-5
abundance: .
CDR3aa: CASSYSKGYSEQYF
CDR3nt: TGTGCCAGCAGTTACTCGAAGGGGTATAGCGAGCAGTACTTC

d_gene: .
j_gene: TRBJ2-7
v_gene: TRBV4-1
abundance: .
CDR3aa: CASSQGGGSSYEQYF
CDR3nt: TGCGCCAGCAGCCAAGGGGGGGGCTCCTCCTACGAGCAGTACTTC

d_gene: TRBD2
j_gene: TRBJ2-1
v_gene: TRBV3-1/TRBV3-2
abundance: .
CDR3aa: CASSQEWGLFNEQFF
CDR3nt: TGTGCCAGCAGCCAAGAATGGGGACTATTCAATGAGCAGTTCTTC

d_gene: TRBD2
j_gene: TRBJ2-3
v_gene: TRBV10-3
abundance: .
CDR3aa: CASSGLGDTQYF
CDR3nt: TGTGCCTCTAGCGGGCTAGGGGATACGCAGTATTTT

d_gene: .
j_gene: TRBJ2-7
v_gene: TRBV29-1
abundance: .
CDR3aa: CSVGTVSYEQYF
CDR3nt: TGCAGCGTTGGGACAGTCTCCTACGAGCAGTACTTC

d_gene: .
j_gene: TRBJ1-3
v_gene: TRBV5-1
abundance: .
CDR3aa: CASSLDAGSSGNTIYF
CDR3nt: TGCGCCAGCAGCTTGGATGCAGGGTCTTCTGGAAACACCATATATTTT

d_gene: TRBD1
j_gene: TRBJ2-2
v_gene: TRBV11-3
abundance: .
CDR3aa: CASADRGNTGELFF
CDR3nt: TGTGCCAGCGCGGACAGGGGAAACACCGGGGAGCTGTTTTTT

d_gene: .
j_gene: TRBJ1-2
v_gene: TRBV29-1
abundance: .
CDR3aa: CGSGVEGSYGYTF
CDR3nt: TGCGGGTCCGGGGTTGAGGGGAGTTATGGCTACACCTTC

d_gene: .
j_gene: TRBJ1-2
v_gene: TRBV3-1/TRBV3-2
abundance: .
CDR3aa: CASSQSGYGYTF
CDR3nt: TGTGCCAGCAGCCAATCCGGGTATGGCTACACCTTC

d_gene: TRBD2
j_gene: TRBJ2-2
v_gene: TRBV23-1
abundance: .
CDR3aa: CASSQWPSGRTITNTGELFF
CDR3nt: TGCGCCAGCAGTCAATGGCCTAGCGGGAGGACCATTACGAACACCGGGGAGCTGTTTTTT

d_gene: TRBD2
j_gene: TRBJ2-5
v_gene: TRBV11-2
abundance: .
CDR3aa: CASSSQGTSGETQYF
CDR3nt: TGTGCCAGCAGCTCCCAAGGGACTAGCGGCGAGACCCAGTACTTC

d_gene: TRBD2
j_gene: TRBJ2-1
v_gene: TRBV9
abundance: .
CDR3aa: CASSASGGSYNEQFF
CDR3nt: TGTGCCAGCAGCGCAAGCGGGGGTTCGTACAATGAGCAGTTCTTC

d_gene: TRBD2
j_gene: TRBJ2-3
v_gene: TRBV9
abundance: .
CDR3aa: CASSPTSGGSDTQYF
CDR3nt: TGTGCCAGCAGCCCGACTAGCGGGGGATCGGATACGCAGTATTTT

d_gene: TRBD1
j_gene: TRBJ1-5
v_gene: TRBV6-5
abundance: .
CDR3aa: CASSAGTADQPQHF
CDR3nt: TGTGCCAGCAGCGCCGGGACAGCAGATCAGCCCCAGCATTTT

d_gene: TRBD2
j_gene: TRBJ2-3
v_gene: TRBV6-4
abundance: .
CDR3aa: CASSVAGGPDTQYF
CDR3nt: TGTGCCAGCAGTGTAGCGGGGGGGCCAGATACGCAGTATTTT

d_gene: .
j_gene: TRBJ2-3
v_gene: TRBV29-1
abundance: .
CDR3aa: CSVSKTSTDTQYF
CDR3nt: TGCAGCGTTTCTAAAACTAGCACAGATACGCAGTATTTT

d_gene: TRBD1
j_gene: TRBJ1-1
v_gene: TRBV19
abundance: .
CDR3aa: CASSIIRGQGTEAFF
CDR3nt: TGTGCCAGTAGTATAATTAGGGGGCAGGGTACTGAAGCTTTCTTT

d_gene: TRBD2
j_gene: TRBJ2-3
v_gene: TRBV5-1
abundance: .
CDR3aa: CASSLELGLAGGFSSTDTQYF
CDR3nt: TGCGCCAGCAGCTTAGAACTCGGTCTAGCGGGAGGTTTTTCGTCCACAGATACGCAGTATTTT

d_gene: .
j_gene: TRBJ2-2
v_gene: TRBV12-3/TRBV12-4
abundance: once
CDR3aa: CASRSQGTGELFF
CDR3nt: TGTGCCAGCAGATCCCAGGGAACCGGGGAGCTGTTTTTT

d_gene: TRBD1
j_gene: TRBJ2-1
v_gene: TRBV4-3
abundance: .
CDR3aa: CASSQQGQGVDEQFF
CDR3nt: TGCGCCAGCAGCCAACAGGGACAGGGGGTCGATGAGCAGTTCTTC

d_gene: .
j_gene: TRBJ2-3
v_gene: TRBV19
abundance: .
CDR3aa: CASSPGTDTQYF
CDR3nt: TGTGCCAGCTCCCCCGGGACAGATACGCAGTATTTT

d_gene: .
j_gene: TRBJ1-4
v_gene: TRBV30
abundance: .
CDR3aa: CAWNDRSEKLFF
CDR3nt: TGTGCCTGGAATGACCGATCTGAAAAACTGTTTTTT

d_gene: .
j_gene: TRBJ1-6
v_gene: TRBV6-5
abundance: .
CDR3aa: CASKGETYNSPLHF
CDR3nt: TGTGCCAGCAAGGGAGAAACCTATAATTCACCCCTCCACTTT

d_gene: TRBD2
j_gene: TRBJ2-1
v_gene: TRBV19
abundance: .
CDR3aa: CASSLRTLAGGPGEQFF
CDR3nt: TGTGCCAGTAGCCTAAGGACCCTAGCGGGAGGGCCGGGTGAGCAGTTCTTC

d_gene: .
j_gene: TRBJ2-3
v_gene: TRBV7-9
abundance: .
CDR3aa: CASSAESGPPIDTQYF
CDR3nt: TGTGCCAGCAGCGCGGAGTCGGGTCCCCCCATCGATACGCAGTATTTT